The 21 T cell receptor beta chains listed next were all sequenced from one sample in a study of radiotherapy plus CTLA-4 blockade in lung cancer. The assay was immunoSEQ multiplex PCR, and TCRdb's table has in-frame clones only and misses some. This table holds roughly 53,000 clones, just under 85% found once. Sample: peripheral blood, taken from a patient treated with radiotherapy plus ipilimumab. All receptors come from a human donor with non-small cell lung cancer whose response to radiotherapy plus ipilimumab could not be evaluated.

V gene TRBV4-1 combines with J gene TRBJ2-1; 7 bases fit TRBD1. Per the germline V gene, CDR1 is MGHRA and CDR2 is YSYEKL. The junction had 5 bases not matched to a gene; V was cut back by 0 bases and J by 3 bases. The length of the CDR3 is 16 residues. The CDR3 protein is CASSQEATGFYNEQFF. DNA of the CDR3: TGCGCCAGCAGCCAAGAGGCGACAGGGTTCTACAATGAGCAGTTCTTC.

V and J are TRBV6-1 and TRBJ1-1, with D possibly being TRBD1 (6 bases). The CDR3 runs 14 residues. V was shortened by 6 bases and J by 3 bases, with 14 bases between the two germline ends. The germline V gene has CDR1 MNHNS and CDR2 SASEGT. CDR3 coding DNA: TGTGCCAGCAGCACACAGGGTAAGGACACTGAAGCTTTCTTT. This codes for CASSTQGKDTEAFF.

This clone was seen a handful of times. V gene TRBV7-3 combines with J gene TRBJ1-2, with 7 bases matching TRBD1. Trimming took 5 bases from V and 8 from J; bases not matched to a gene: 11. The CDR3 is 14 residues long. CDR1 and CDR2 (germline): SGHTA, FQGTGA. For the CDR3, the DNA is TGTGCCAGCAGCCAAAAGGGGGCTGAGAGCGGCTACACCTTC. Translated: CASSQKGAESGYTF. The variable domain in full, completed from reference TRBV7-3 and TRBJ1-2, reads GAGVSQTPSNKVTEKGKYVELRCDPISGHTALYWYRQSLGQGPEFLIYFQGTGAADDSGLPNDRFFAVRPEGSVSTLKIQRTERGDSAVYLCASSQKGAESGYTFGSGTRLTVV.

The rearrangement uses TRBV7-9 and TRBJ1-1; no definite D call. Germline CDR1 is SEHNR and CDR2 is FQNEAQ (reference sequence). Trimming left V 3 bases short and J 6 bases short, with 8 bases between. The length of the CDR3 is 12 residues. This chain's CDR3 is CASSFGLPEAFF. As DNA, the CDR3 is TGTGCCAGCAGCTTTGGGCTCCCTGAAGCTTTCTTT.

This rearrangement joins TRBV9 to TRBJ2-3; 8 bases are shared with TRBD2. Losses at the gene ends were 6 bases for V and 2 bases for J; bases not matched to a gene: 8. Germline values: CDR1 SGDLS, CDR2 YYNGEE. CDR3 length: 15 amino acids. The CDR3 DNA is TGTGCCAGCACCTTAGCGGGAAACCCCACAGATACGCAGTATTTT. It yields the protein CASTLAGNPTDTQYF.

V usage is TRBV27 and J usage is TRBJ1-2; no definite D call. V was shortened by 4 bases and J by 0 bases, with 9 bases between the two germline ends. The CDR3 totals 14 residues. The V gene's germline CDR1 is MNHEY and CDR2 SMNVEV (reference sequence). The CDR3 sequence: CASSSVGSNYGYTF. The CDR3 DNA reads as TGTGCCAGCAGTTCAGTTGGCTCTAACTATGGCTACACCTTC.

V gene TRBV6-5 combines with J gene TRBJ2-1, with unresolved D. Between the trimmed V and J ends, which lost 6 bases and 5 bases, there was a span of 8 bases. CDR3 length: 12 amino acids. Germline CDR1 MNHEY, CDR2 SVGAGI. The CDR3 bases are TGTGCCAGCAGAGCACCAAACAATGAGCAGTTCTTC. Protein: CASRAPNNEQFF.

CDR3 bases: TGTGCCAGCAGCCTTTTACGGGGACAGGGGGTCGCCTACGAGCAGTACTTC. Residues: CASSLLRGQGVAYEQYF. V usage is TRBV11-2 and J usage is TRBJ2-7, with 11 bases lining up with TRBD1. With 5 bases clipped from V and 2 bases from J, the junction kept 11 bases outside the gene matches. Per the germline V gene, CDR1 is SGHAT and CDR2 is FQNNGV. This CDR3 is built from 17 residues.

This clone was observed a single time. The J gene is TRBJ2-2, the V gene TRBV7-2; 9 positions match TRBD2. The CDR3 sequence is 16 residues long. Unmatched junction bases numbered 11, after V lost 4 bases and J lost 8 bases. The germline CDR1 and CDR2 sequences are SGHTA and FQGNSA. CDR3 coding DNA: TGTGCCAGCAGCTCGCCTATCCAACTAGCGGGTGGGGAGCTGTTTTTT. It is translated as CASSSPIQLAGGELFF. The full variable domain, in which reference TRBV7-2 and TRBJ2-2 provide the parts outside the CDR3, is GAGVSQSPSNKVTEKGKDVELRCDPISGHTALYWYRQSLGQGLEFLIYFQGNSAPDKSGLPSDRFSAERTGGSVSTLTIQRTQQEDSAVYLCASSSPIQLAGGELFFGEGSRLTVL.

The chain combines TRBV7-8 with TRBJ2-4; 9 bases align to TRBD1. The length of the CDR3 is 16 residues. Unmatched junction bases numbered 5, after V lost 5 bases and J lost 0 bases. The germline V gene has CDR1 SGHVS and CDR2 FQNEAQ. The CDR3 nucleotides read TGTGCCAGCAGCGCCGGGACAGGGCTAGCCAAAAACATTCAGTACTTC. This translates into CASSAGTGLAKNIQYF.

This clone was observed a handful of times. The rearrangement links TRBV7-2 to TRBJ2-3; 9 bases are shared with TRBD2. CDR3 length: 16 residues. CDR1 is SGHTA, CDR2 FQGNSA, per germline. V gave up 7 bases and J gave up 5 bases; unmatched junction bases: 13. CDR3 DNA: TGTGCCAGCACCCTTAAGGGCGGGAGGGCCGGAGATACGCAGTATTTT. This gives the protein CASTLKGGRAGDTQYF.

The CDR3 is CASSPWTSGDNEQFF. The CDR3 DNA reads as TGTGCCAGCAGCCCTTGGACTAGCGGGGACAATGAGCAGTTCTTC. The chain has TRBV11-2 and TRBJ2-1, with TRBD2 identical over 12 bases. The V gene end was trimmed by 5 bases and the J gene end by 5 bases; junction bases not matched to a gene: 4. The CDR3 is made up of 15 amino acids. Germline V gene data show CDR1 as SGHAT and CDR2 as FQNNGV.

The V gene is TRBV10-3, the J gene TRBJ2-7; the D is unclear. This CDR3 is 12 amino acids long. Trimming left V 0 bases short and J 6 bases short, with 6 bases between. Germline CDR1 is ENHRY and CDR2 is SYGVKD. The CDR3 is CAISESVREQYF. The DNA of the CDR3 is TGTGCCATCAGTGAGTCTGTCCGCGAGCAGTACTTC.

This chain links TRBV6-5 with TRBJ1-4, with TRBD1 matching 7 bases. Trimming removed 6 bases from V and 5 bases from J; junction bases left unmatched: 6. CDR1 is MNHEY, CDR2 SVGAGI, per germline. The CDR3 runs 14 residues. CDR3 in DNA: TGTGCCAGCAGAACGACAGGGCGGAATGAAAAACTGTTTTTT. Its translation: CASRTTGRNEKLFF.

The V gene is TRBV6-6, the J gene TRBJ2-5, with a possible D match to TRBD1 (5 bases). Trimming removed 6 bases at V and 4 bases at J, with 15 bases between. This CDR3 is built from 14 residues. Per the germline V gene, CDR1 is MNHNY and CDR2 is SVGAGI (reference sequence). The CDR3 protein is CASRQGWQGETQYF. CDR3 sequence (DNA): TGTGCCAGCAGGCAAGGGTGGCAGGGAGAGACCCAGTACTTC.

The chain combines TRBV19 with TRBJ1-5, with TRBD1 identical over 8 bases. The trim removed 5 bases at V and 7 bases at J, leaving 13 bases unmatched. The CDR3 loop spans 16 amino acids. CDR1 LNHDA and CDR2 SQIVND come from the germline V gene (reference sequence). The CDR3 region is CASSSPNRGNNQPQHF. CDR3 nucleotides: TGTGCCAGTAGTTCACCGAACAGGGGGAACAACCAGCCCCAGCATTTT.

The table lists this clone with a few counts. DNA for the CDR3: TGTGCCAGCAGCTTTACCAGAATGAACACTGAAGCTTTCTTT. Translation: CASSFTRMNTEAFF. The V call is TRBV5-8, the J call TRBJ1-1; D remains ambiguous. This CDR3 has 14 residues. The germline V gene has CDR1 SGHTS and CDR2 YDEGEE. Trimming took 2 bases from V and 0 from J, leaving 8 bases between them.

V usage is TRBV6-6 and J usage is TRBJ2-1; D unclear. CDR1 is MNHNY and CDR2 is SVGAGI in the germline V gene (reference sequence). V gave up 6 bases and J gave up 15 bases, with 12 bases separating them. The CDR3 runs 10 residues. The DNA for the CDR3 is TGTGCCAGCAGCTCGAATGGCCCGTTCTTC. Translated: CASSSNGPFF.

The CDR3 loop is CASSYSKPNTEAFF. CDR3 nucleotides: TGTGCCAGCAGTTACAGTAAACCGAACACTGAAGCTTTCTTT. The rearrangement joins TRBV14 to TRBJ1-1; D remains ambiguous. The V gene lost 6 bases and the J gene lost 1 base, with 12 bases spanning the gap. Germline CDR1 and CDR2: SGHDN and FVKESK. The CDR3 consists of 14 residues.

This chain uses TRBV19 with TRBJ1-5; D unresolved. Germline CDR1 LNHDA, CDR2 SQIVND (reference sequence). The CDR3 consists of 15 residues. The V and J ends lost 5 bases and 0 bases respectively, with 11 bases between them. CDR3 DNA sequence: TGTGCCAGTAGTGTTGACGGGTATAGCAATCAGCCCCAGCATTTT. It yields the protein CASSVDGYSNQPQHF.

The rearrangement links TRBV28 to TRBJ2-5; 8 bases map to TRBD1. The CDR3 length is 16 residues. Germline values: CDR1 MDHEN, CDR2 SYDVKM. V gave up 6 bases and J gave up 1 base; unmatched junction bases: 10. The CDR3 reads CASSPRQGFSQETQYF. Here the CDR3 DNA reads TGTGCCAGCAGCCCTCGACAGGGGTTTAGCCAAGAGACCCAGTACTTC. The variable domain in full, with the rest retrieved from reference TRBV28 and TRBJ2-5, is DVKVTQSSRYLVKRTGEKVFLECVQDMDHENMFWYRQDPGLGLRLIYFSYDVKMKEKGDIPEGYSVSREKKERFSLILESASTNQTSMYLCASSPRQGFSQETQYFGPGTRLLVL.